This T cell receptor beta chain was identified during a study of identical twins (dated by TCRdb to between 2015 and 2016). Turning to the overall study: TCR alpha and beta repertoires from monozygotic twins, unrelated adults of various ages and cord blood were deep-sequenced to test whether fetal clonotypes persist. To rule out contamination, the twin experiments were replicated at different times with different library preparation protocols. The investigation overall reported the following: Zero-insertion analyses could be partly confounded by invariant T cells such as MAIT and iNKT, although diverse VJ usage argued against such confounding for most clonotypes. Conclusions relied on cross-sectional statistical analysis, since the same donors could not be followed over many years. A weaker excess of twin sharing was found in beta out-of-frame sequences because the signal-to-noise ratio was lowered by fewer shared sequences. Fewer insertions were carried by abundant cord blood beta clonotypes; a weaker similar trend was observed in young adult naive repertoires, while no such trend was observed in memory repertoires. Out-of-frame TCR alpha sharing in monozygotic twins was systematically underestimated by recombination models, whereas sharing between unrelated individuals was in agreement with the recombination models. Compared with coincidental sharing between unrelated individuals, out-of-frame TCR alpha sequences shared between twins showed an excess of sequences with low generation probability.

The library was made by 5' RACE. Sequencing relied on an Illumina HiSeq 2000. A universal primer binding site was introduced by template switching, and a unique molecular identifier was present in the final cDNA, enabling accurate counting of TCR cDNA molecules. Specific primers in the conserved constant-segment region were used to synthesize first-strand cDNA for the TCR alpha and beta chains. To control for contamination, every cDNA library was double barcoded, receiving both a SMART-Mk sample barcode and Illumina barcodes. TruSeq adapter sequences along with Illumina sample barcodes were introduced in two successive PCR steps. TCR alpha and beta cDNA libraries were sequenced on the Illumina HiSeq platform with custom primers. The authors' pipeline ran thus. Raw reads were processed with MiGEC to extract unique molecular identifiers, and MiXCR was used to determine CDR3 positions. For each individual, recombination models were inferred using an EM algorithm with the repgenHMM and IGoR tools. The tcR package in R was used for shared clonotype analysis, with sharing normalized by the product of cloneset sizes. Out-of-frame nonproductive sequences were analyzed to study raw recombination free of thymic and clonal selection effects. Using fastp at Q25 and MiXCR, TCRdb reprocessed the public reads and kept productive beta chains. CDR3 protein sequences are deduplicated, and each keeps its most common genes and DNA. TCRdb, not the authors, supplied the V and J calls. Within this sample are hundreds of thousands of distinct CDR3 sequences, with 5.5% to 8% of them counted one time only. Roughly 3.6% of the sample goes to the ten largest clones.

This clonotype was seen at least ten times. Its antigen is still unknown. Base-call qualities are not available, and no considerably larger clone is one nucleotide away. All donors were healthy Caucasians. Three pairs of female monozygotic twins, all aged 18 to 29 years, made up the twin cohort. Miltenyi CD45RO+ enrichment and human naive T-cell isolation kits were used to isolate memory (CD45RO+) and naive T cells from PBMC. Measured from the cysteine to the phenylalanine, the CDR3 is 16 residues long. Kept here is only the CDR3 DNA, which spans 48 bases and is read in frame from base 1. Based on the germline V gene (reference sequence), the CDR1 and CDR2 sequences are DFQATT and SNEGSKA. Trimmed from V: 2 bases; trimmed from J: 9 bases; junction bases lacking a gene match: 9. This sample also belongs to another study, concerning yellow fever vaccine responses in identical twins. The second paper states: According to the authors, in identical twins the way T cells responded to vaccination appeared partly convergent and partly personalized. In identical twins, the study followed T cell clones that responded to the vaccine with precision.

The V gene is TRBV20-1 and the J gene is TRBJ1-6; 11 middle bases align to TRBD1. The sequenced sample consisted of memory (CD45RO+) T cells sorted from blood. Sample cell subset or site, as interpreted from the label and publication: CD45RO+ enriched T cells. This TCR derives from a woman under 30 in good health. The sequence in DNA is TGCAGTGCTAGACCCGGGTTCGGGACAGGGGGTTCACCCCTCCACTTT. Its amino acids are CSARPGFGTGGSPLHF.